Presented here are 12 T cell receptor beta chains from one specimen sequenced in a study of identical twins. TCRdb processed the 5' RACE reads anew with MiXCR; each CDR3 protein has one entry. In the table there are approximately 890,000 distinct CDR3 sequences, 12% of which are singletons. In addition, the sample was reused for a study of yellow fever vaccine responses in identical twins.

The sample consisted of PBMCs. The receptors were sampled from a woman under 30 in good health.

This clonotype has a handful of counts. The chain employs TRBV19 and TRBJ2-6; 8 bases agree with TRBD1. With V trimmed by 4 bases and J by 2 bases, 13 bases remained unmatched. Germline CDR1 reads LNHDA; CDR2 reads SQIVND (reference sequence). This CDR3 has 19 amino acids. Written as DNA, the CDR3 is TGTGCCAGTAGTACCTACAGGGGGAGTCCGCGCCCTGGGGCCAACGTCCTGACTTTC. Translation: CASSTYRGSPRPGANVLTF. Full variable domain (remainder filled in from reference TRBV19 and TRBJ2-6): DGGITQSPKYLFRKEGQNVTLSCEQNLNHDAMYWYRQDPGQGLRLIYYSQIVNDFQKGDIAEGYSVSREKKESFPLTVTSAQKNPTAFYLCASSTYRGSPRPGANVLTFGAGSRLTVL.

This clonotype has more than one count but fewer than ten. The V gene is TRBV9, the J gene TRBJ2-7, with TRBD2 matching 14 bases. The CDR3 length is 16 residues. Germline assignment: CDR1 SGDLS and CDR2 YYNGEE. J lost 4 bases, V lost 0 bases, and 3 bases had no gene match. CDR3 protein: CASSVGGTSGSYEQYF. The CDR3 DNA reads TGTGCCAGCAGCGTAGGTGGGACTAGCGGGAGTTACGAGCAGTACTTC.

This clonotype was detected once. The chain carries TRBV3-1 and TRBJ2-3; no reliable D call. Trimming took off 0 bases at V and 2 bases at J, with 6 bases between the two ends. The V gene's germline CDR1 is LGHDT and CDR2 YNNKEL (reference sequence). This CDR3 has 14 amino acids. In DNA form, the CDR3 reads TGTGCCAGCAGCCAAGATTGGACCACAGATACGCAGTATTTT. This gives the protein CASSQDWTTDTQYF.

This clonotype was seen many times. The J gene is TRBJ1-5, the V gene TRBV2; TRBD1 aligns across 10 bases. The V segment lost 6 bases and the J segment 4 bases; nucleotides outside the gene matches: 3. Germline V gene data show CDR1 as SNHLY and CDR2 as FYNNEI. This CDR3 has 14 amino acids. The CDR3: CASRGQGWNQPQHF. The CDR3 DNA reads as TGTGCCAGCAGGGGACAGGGGTGGAATCAGCCCCAGCATTTT.

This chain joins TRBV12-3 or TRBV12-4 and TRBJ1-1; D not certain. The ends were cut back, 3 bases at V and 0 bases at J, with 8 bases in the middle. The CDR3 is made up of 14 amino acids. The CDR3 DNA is TGTGCCAGCAGTTTGTGGCACATGAACACTGAAGCTTTCTTT. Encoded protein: CASSLWHMNTEAFF.

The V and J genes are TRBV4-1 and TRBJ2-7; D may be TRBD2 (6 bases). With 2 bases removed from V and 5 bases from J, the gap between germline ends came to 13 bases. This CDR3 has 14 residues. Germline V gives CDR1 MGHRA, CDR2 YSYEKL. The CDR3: CASSQRQREDEQYF. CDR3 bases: TGCGCCAGCAGCCAAAGACAAAGGGAGGACGAGCAGTACTTC.

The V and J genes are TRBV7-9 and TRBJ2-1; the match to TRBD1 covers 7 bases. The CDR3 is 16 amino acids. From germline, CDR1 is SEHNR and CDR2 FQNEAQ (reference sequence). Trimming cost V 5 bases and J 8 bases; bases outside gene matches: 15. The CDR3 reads CASSPGLRGPRDEQFF. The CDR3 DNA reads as TGTGCCAGCAGCCCAGGGTTGAGGGGGCCGAGGGATGAGCAGTTCTTC.

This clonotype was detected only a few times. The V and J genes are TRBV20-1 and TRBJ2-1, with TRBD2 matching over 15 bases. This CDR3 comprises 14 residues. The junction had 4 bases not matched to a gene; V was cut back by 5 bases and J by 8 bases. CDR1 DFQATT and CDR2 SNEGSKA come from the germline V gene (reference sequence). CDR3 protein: CSAGTSGRPHEQFF. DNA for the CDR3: TGCAGTGCTGGGACTAGCGGGAGGCCCCATGAGCAGTTCTTC.

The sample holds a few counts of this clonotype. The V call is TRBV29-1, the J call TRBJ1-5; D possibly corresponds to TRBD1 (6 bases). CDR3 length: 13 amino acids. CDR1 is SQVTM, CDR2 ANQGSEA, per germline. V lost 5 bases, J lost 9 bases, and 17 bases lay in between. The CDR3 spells CSVSPGGGLPQHF. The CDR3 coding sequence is TGCAGCGTTTCCCCCGGAGGGGGTTTGCCCCAGCATTTT.

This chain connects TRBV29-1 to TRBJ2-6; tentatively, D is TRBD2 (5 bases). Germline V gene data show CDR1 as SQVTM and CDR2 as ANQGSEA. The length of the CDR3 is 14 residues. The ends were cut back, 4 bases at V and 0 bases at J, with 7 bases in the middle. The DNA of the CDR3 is TGCAGCGTTGCTGGACTCTCTGGGGCCAACGTCCTGACTTTC. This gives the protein CSVAGLSGANVLTF. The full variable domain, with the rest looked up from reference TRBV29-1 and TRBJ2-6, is SAVISQKPSRDICQRGTSLTIQCQVDSQVTMMFWYRQQPGQSLTLIATANQGSEATYESGFVIDKFPISRPNLTFSTLTVSNMSPEDSSIYLCSVAGLSGANVLTFGAGSRLTVL.

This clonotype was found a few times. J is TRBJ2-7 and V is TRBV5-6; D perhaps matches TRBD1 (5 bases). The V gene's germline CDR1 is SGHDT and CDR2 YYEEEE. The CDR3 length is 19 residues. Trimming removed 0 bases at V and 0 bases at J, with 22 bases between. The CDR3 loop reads CASSLEFIDSPVFSYEQYV. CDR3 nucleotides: TGTGCCAGCAGCTTGGAATTCATCGACAGTCCCGTCTTCTCCTACGAGCAGTACGTC.

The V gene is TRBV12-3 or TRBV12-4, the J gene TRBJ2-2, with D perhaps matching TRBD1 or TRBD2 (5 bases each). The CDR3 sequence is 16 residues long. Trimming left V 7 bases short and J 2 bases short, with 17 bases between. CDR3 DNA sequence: TGTGCCAGCACCAACATGAGGGGAAAAAACACCGGGGAGCTGTTTTTT. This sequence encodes CASTNMRGKNTGELFF.